The TCR beta chain under discussion was sequenced for a study of post-analysis software for immune sequencing data. About the study: Patients with relapsing-remitting, secondary progressive and progressive-relapsing multiple sclerosis courses were all represented.

cDNA libraries of TCR beta carried unique molecular identifiers. Yield was 450,000 to 650,000 cDNA molecules from around 1 to 9.1 million T cells. TCRdb recomputed calls from the PCR reads with MiXCR, one row per CDR3 protein. The table shows about 150,000 distinct CDR3 sequences, with over 25% occurring only once. CDR3 length equals 15 residues. CDR1 DFQATT and CDR2 SNEGSKA come from the germline V gene (reference sequence). The ends were cut back, 8 bases at V and 1 base at J, with 18 bases in the middle. Worth noting for this clonotype: Its antigen is not known. A clone one base away is much larger, so this may be a read error.

Study-level findings and limits: About 5 TRBV segments were more frequent in patients than controls; TRBV5-6, TRBV5-1 and TRBV20-1 belonged to this group. Strong same-batch co-clustering of samples appeared with F measure clustering. Multiple sclerosis patients had significantly lower normalized Chao1 diversity than controls.

The material sequenced was blood. The receptor's source is a girl aged 5-17 years with multiple sclerosis. This chain connects TRBV20-1 to TRBJ2-1; perhaps TRBD2 as D (5 bases). The CDR3 loop is CSLTADGPSYNEQFF. The CDR3 bases are TGCAGTCTTACAGCGGACGGCCCATCCTACAATGAGCAGTTCTTC.